These T cell receptor beta chains were read from a single sample in a study of T cell repertoires in cytomegalovirus infection. TCRdb recomputed calls from the reads with MiXCR, one row per CDR3 protein. Among roughly 120,000 distinct CDR3 sequences listed, more than 30% were seen once. These TCRs are of unknown antigen specificity. Sequenced material: CD8+ T cells from cultured PBMCs, taken from culture after CMV antigen stimulation. The receptors were sampled from a human donor in good health (CMV status not recorded). Some clones in this sample may be carry-over from other donors' samples. The CDR3 runs from the conserved cysteine through the conserved F or W. D genes are given only for firm matches. Expanded clones get a size class; other rows say once, few or many, or leave the size out.

TRBV7-2,TRBJ2-7,-,few,TGTGCCAGCAGCCCTCGGACGGGCGCTGGGGAGCAGTACTTC,CASSPRTGAGEQYF
TRBV13,TRBJ2-7,TRBD1,-,TGTGCCAGCAGCTCCCCCGAGACAAGGGGGCAGGGCTCCTACGAGCAGTACTTC,CASSSPETRGQGSYEQYF
TRBV19,TRBJ1-5,TRBD1,few,TGTGCCAGTAGTGCGACAGGGGTTTATAGCAATCAGCCCCAGCATTTT,CASSATGVYSNQPQHF
TRBV7-9,TRBJ1-2,-,-,TGTGCCAGCAGCTTGGGGACCGAGGCAGCATCCACCTTC,CASSLGTEAASTF
TRBV5-4,TRBJ1-2,-,-,TGTGCCAGCAGCTTGGACAGCTATGGCTACACCTTC,CASSLDSYGYTF
TRBV5-4,TRBJ2-7,-,-,TGTGCCAGCAGCTTGGACATCCTATACGAGCAGTACTTC,CASSLDILYEQYF
TRBV20-1,TRBJ2-1,-,few,TGCAGTGCTAGGTCGCTTGAATTAGGCAATGAGCAGTTCTTC,CSARSLELGNEQFF
TRBV27,TRBJ2-5,TRBD1,-,TGTGCCAGCAGTCCCGGACAGGGGCCGTACCAAGAGACCCAGTACTTC,CASSPGQGPYQETQYF
TRBV4-3,TRBJ1-4,-,few,TGCGCCAGCAGCCAAGGGACCGGGTCTAATGAAAAACTGTTTTTT,CASSQGTGSNEKLFF
TRBV12-3/TRBV12-4,TRBJ2-5,-,few,TGTGCCAGCAGCTGGGGCCAAGAGACCCAGTACTTC,CASSWGQETQYF